Each of the 8 T cell receptor beta chains below was sequenced from the same sample in a study of brain T cells in children with intractable seizures. Libraries were prepared by immunoSEQ multiplex PCR; TCRdb keeps only in-frame clonotypes and omits some of them. The table has 50,000 to 75,000 clones, approximately 94% seen once. The source material was peripheral blood, sampled at surgery. The receptors derive from a boy under two years old with focal cortical dysplasia and intractable seizures.

This clone appeared once. The gene calls are TRBV7-3 and TRBJ2-4, with TRBD2 identical over 10 bases. Germline V CDR1 and CDR2: SGHTA, FQGTGA. V lost 2 bases to trimming and J lost 7 bases; unmatched junction nucleotides: 5. The CDR3 spans 15 residues. CDR3 amino acids: CASSLLAGEGNIQYF. The DNA of the CDR3 is TGTGCCAGCAGCTTACTAGCGGGAGAAGGGAACATTCAGTACTTC.

This chain uses TRBV19 with TRBJ2-7; TRBD2 matches 10 bases. This CDR3 comprises 14 residues. From germline, CDR1 is LNHDA and CDR2 SQIVND (reference sequence). V gave up 4 bases and J gave up 0 bases; unmatched junction bases: 0. CDR3 loop: CASSTSGSSYEQYF. The CDR3 nucleotides are TGTGCCAGTAGTACTAGCGGGAGCTCCTACGAGCAGTACTTC.

The V gene is TRBV5-5, the J gene TRBJ2-3; no clear D gene. The CDR3 is 12 residues long. Trimming pared 4 bases from V and 0 bases from J, leaving 3 bases between. Looked up from germline, CDR1 is SGHKS and CDR2 is YYEKEE (reference sequence). CDR3 sequence (DNA): TGTGCCAGCAGCCCTAGCACAGATACGCAGTATTTT. This sequence encodes CASSPSTDTQYF.

This rearrangement joins TRBV20-1 to TRBJ2-3; 8 bases are a match to TRBD2. Germline V gives CDR1 DFQATT, CDR2 SNEGSKA (reference sequence). The CDR3 is made up of 16 amino acids. V lost 3 bases and J lost 3; bases outside the gene matches: 11. The CDR3 DNA reads TGCAGTGCTAGTCTCTTTCGGGGCGGGAGGACAGATACGCAGTATTTT. The encoded protein is CSASLFRGGRTDTQYF.

The rearrangement links TRBV28 to TRBJ2-3; 8 nucleotides match TRBD2. The V gene's germline CDR1 is MDHEN and CDR2 SYDVKM. The J segment lost 1 base and the V segment lost 2 bases, leaving 5 bases of the junction unmatched. There are 16 residues in the CDR3. The DNA of the CDR3 is TGTGCCAGCAGTTTAGTTTTCGGGAGGGGCACAGATACGCAGTATTTT. Encoded protein: CASSLVFGRGTDTQYF.

CDR3 in DNA: TGTGCCAGCTCCCCCGGGGGGACACCACTTTCTGGCTACACCTTC. It yields the protein CASSPGGTPLSGYTF. The gene calls are TRBV27 and TRBJ1-2; possibly TRBD1 for D (6 bases). Germline V CDR1 and CDR2: MNHEY, SMNVEV (reference sequence). The CDR3 consists of 15 residues. V lost 8 bases and J 7 bases, leaving 23 bases between the germline ends.

This chain joins TRBV7-2 and TRBJ2-6; a weak D match, TRBD1 (5 bases). V was clipped by 4 bases and J by 0 bases, with 13 bases between them. This CDR3 has 17 amino acids. The V gene's germline CDR1 is SGHTA and CDR2 FQGNSA. DNA of the CDR3: TGTGCCAGCAGCTACGCCTCGCAGGGCTCTGGGGCCAACGTCCTGACTTTC. Residues: CASSYASQGSGANVLTF.

The rearrangement uses TRBV6-4 and TRBJ2-1, with a tentative D call TRBD1 (7 bases). Trimming cost V 7 bases and J 9 bases, with 22 bases left between them. This CDR3 is 15 amino acids long. The germline gives CDR1 MRHNA, CDR2 SNTAGT. The CDR3 protein is CASTRTGEARSEQFF. Written as DNA, the CDR3 is TGTGCCAGCACCCGTACAGGGGAGGCCCGGAGTGAGCAGTTCTTC.